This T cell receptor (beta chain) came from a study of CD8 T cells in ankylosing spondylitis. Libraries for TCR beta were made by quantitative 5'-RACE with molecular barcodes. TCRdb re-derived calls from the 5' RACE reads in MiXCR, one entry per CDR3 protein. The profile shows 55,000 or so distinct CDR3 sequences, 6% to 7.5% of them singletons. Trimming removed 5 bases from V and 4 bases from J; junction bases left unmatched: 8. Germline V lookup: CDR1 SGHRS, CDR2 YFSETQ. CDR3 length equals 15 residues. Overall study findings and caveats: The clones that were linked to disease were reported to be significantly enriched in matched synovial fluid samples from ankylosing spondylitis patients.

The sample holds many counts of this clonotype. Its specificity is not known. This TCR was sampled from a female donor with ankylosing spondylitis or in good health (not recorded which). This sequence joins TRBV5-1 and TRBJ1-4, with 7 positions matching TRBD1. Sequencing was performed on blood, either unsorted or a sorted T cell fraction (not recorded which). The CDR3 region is CASRIFWDSNEKLFF. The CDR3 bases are TGCGCCAGCAGGATTTTCTGGGACAGTAATGAAAAACTGTTTTTT. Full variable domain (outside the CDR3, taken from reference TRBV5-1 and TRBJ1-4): KAGVTQTPRYLIKTRGQQVTLSCSPISGHRSVSWYQQTPGQGLQFLFEYFSETQRNKGNFPGRFSGRQFSNSRSEMNVSTLELGDSALYLCASRIFWDSNEKLFFGSGTQLSVL.